Presented here are 15 T cell receptor beta chains from one specimen sequenced in a study of patients and donors after allogeneic stem cell transplantation. TCRdb re-derived calls from the RT-PCR reads in MiXCR, one entry per CDR3 protein. The sample holds 390,000 or so distinct CDR3 sequences, roughly 17% seen once. The sample taken for sequencing was blood, either unsorted or a sorted T cell fraction (not recorded which). Receptors were obtained from a human donor who was either an allogeneic HSCT recipient or a stem cell or donor lymphocyte infusion donor (not recorded which). It is not recorded whose cells these are; they may come from a transplant donor.

This chain links TRBV18 with TRBJ2-1, with unresolved D. V gave up 3 bases and J gave up 3 bases, with 9 bases separating them. Germline V CDR1 and CDR2: KGHSH, LQKENI. There are 14 residues in the CDR3. CDR3 nucleotides: TGTGCCAGCTCACCTCCATCCAACTACAATGAGCAGTTCTTC. Residues: CASSPPSNYNEQFF.

J is TRBJ2-3 and V is TRBV4-2; the match to TRBD2 covers 8 bases. The CDR3 sequence is 16 residues long. Trimming removed 1 base from V and 2 bases from J; junction bases left unmatched: 5. The germline CDR1 and CDR2 sequences are LGHNA and YNFKEQ. The CDR3 DNA reads TGTGCCAGCAGCCAAGTTTCCGGGAGGGCCACAGATACGCAGTATTTT. Translated: CASSQVSGRATDTQYF.

The chain carries TRBV29-1 and TRBJ2-5; 9 positions agree with TRBD1. The CDR3 sequence is 15 residues long. The germline gives CDR1 SQVTM, CDR2 ANQGSEA. J was trimmed by 4 bases and V by 4 bases; bases with no gene match: 10. The CDR3 nucleotides are TGCAGCGTTGCCAACGGACAGGGGTATGGAGAGACCCAGTACTTC. Translation gives CSVANGQGYGETQYF.

The rearrangement links TRBV2 to TRBJ2-3; 9 bases align to TRBD2. Trimming at V came to 5 bases and at J to 1 base, leaving 7 bases not matched to a gene. The CDR3 runs to 16 residues. The V gene's germline CDR1 is SNHLY and CDR2 FYNNEI. The CDR3 spells CASSSSGALGTDTQYF. The DNA of the CDR3 is TGTGCCAGCAGTTCTAGCGGGGCCCTAGGCACAGATACGCAGTATTTT.

This clonotype was recorded a few times. V is TRBV20-1 and J is TRBJ2-5, with D perhaps matching TRBD2 (5 bases). CDR1 is DFQATT and CDR2 is SNEGSKA in the germline V gene (reference sequence). The CDR3 runs 14 residues. Trimming cost V 3 bases and J 6 bases, with 17 bases left between them. The CDR3 loop is CSASIVRGQKTQYF. The CDR3 DNA sequence: TGCAGTGCTAGTATTGTCCGAGGGCAAAAGACCCAGTACTTC.

The sample holds a few counts of this clonotype. The chain has TRBV6-2 or TRBV6-3 and TRBJ2-7, with 10 bases lining up with TRBD1. The CDR3 is made up of 15 amino acids. Germline V gene data show CDR1 as MNHEY and CDR2 as SVGEGT. The V segment lost 6 bases and the J segment 1 base; nucleotides outside the gene matches: 6. The CDR3 DNA sequence: TGTGCCAGCAGCTTCGACAGGGGGCCTTCCTACGAGCAGTACTTC. Its translation: CASSFDRGPSYEQYF.

This clonotype has a handful of counts. The CDR3 here is CASSHTGRKLVIDTQYF. CDR3 nucleotide sequence: TGCGCCAGCAGCCACACCGGGAGGAAATTAGTCATAGATACGCAGTATTTT. The chain carries TRBV4-1 and TRBJ2-3, with 7 bases identical to TRBD2. CDR3 length: 17 amino acids. Losses at the gene ends were 3 bases for V and 5 bases for J; bases not matched to a gene: 14. The germline gives CDR1 MGHRA, CDR2 YSYEKL.

The chain combines TRBV4-1 with TRBJ1-5; possibly TRBD1 for D (6 bases). CDR1 is MGHRA and CDR2 is YSYEKL in the germline V gene. The CDR3 length is 19 residues. V lost 0 bases and J lost 4, with 22 bases in between. Here the CDR3 DNA reads TGCGCCAGCAGCCAAGATCTTCGGGGGGCTAAGAGAGGGAATCAGCCCCAGCATTTT. This gives the protein CASSQDLRGAKRGNQPQHF.

The chain is built from TRBV20-1 and TRBJ1-1; 7 bases line up with TRBD1. V dropped 5 bases and J dropped 3; count of bases not matched to a gene: 6. CDR3 length: 13 amino acids. Germline V CDR1 and CDR2: DFQATT, SNEGSKA (reference sequence). CDR3 loop: CSALGQMDTEAFF. CDR3 coding DNA: TGCAGTGCTCTGGGACAGATGGACACTGAAGCTTTCTTT.

This chain links TRBV11-2 with TRBJ2-6, with D perhaps matching TRBD1 (6 bases). With 4 bases removed from V and 3 bases from J, the gap between germline ends came to 19 bases. Looked up from germline, CDR1 is SGHAT and CDR2 is FQNNGV. CDR3 size: 18 residues. The CDR3 DNA follows: TGTGCCAGCAGCTCACAGGGACAAATCTCGGGTGGGGCCAACGTCCTGACTTTC. It yields the protein CASSSQGQISGGANVLTF.

This clonotype was seen a handful of times. The chain carries TRBV25-1 and TRBJ2-4; D perhaps matches TRBD1 (6 bases). CDR1 and CDR2 from the germline V gene are MGHDK and SYGVNS. V lost 3 bases to trimming and J lost 3 bases, with 15 bases between them. This CDR3 has 16 amino acids. CDR3 coding DNA: TGTGCCAGCAGTGAGTCTAACAGGGTTGGCAAAAACATTCAGTACTTC. Amino acid sequence: CASSESNRVGKNIQYF. Full variable domain (missing parts from reference TRBV25-1 and TRBJ2-4): EADIYQTPRYLVIGTGKKITLECSQTMGHDKMYWYQQDPGMELHLIHYSYGVNSTEKGDLSSESTVSRIRTEHFPLTLESARPSHTSQYLCASSESNRVGKNIQYFGAGTRLSVL.

This clonotype was counted between two and nine times. The V and J genes are TRBV10-3 and TRBJ2-7; the match to TRBD2 covers 12 bases. CDR1 is ENHRY, CDR2 SYGVKD, per germline. Trimming took 5 bases from V and 4 from J; bases not matched to a gene: 3. The CDR3 is 14 residues long. CDR3 loop: CAISPTSGGYEQYF. The CDR3, as DNA: TGTGCCATCAGTCCCACTAGCGGGGGGTACGAGCAGTACTTC.

This clonotype has just a few counts. The V gene is TRBV20-1, the J gene TRBJ2-7; maybe TRBD1 (6 bases). CDR3 length: 13 residues. Germline-derived CDR1 and CDR2 are DFQATT and SNEGSKA (reference sequence). V shed 1 base and J shed 3 bases, with 10 bases lying between them. This CDR3 is CSARVDRLYEQYF. The CDR3 coding sequence is TGCAGTGCTAGAGTGGACAGACTCTACGAGCAGTACTTC.

This clonotype was recorded a few times. The chain joins TRBV24-1 to TRBJ2-1; the D gene is possibly TRBD2 (6 bases). In germline, CDR1 is KGHDR, CDR2 SFDVKD. The CDR3 covers 13 residues. V dropped 11 bases and J dropped 5 bases, with 15 bases sitting between them. The CDR3 protein is CASGGVRDNEQFF. DNA for the CDR3: TGTGCCAGCGGCGGGGTCCGCGACAATGAGCAGTTCTTC.

The chain joins TRBV12-3 or TRBV12-4 to TRBJ2-3; the D is unclear. Trimming cost V 7 bases and J 4 bases, with 18 bases left between them. CDR3 length: 15 amino acids. The CDR3 DNA is TGTGCCAGCACCCCCGAGGAGCACGGGCCAGATACGCAGTATTTT. Amino acids: CASTPEEHGPDTQYF.